Each of the 7 T cell receptor beta chains below was sequenced from the same sample in a study of Graves' ophthalmopathy and Graves' hyperthyroidism. The TCR beta CDR3 regions underwent amplification from RNA transcripts. HTBI primers primed a first-round RT-PCR, and a second-round multiplex PCR followed. One entry per CDR3 protein, called by TCRdb with MiXCR from the multiplex PCR reads. This sample has around 1,000,000 distinct CDR3 sequences, with 35% to 45% found just once. Sequenced sample: peripheral blood or thyroid tissue (not recorded which). The source of these receptors is an adult man with Graves' hyperthyroidism.

The rearrangement links TRBV20-1 to TRBJ2-3; 8 nucleotides line up with TRBD2. The trim removed 3 bases at V and 2 bases at J, leaving 10 bases unmatched. CDR1 is DFQATT, CDR2 SNEGSKA, per germline (reference sequence). The CDR3 contains 16 residues. The DNA of the CDR3 is TGCAGTGCTAGCGTCGGGGGGGCAGGGGTCACAGATACGCAGTATTTT. Its translation is CSASVGGAGVTDTQYF.

This clonotype was seen a handful of times. This sequence joins TRBV13 and TRBJ1-4, with 7 positions matching TRBD1. The CDR3 has 15 amino acids. CDR1 and CDR2 (germline): PRHDT, FYEKMQ (reference sequence). With 6 bases clipped from V and 8 bases from J, the junction kept 12 bases outside the gene matches. The CDR3 is CASSNPTGLVEKLFF. CDR3 DNA sequence: TGTGCCAGCAGTAACCCGACAGGGTTGGTGGAAAAACTGTTTTTT. Full variable domain (rest looked up from reference TRBV13 and TRBJ1-4): AAGVIQSPRHLIKEKRETATLKCYPIPRHDTVYWYQQGPGQDPQFLISFYEKMQSDKGSIPDRFSAQQFSDYHSELNMSSLELGDSALYFCASSNPTGLVEKLFFGSGTQLSVL.

Comment on this clonotype: Since a much larger clone is just one base distant, this may be a read error. This chain uses TRBV7-2 with TRBJ2-7; D ambiguous. Per the germline V gene, CDR1 is SGHTA and CDR2 is FQGNSA. The CDR3 consists of 15 residues. The CDR3 DNA sequence: TGTGCCAGCAGCCTCGGCTACGAAAACTCCTACGAGCAGCACTTC. The encoded protein is CASSLGYENSYEQHF.

The rearrangement links TRBV6-5 to TRBJ1-1; no clear D. The CDR3 extends over 15 amino acids. Germline V gives CDR1 MNHEY, CDR2 SVGAGI. Trimming took off 5 bases at V and 6 bases at J, with 19 bases between the two ends. CDR3 amino acids: CASSRPGLESAEAFF. The CDR3 coding sequence is TGTGCCAGCAGTCGCCCTGGACTGGAGAGCGCTGAAGCTTTCTTT.

This chain joins TRBV29-1 and TRBJ2-5; 7 bases map to TRBD1. Germline lookup yields CDR1 SQVTM and CDR2 ANQGSEA. This CDR3 is built from 12 residues. After removal of 0 bases from V and 7 bases from J, the junction contained 2 bases not matched to a gene. CDR3 amino acids: CSVEEKGATQYF. The CDR3 nucleotides read TGCAGCGTTGAAGAGAAGGGGGCGACCCAGTACTTC. The full variable domain, its missing parts supplied by reference TRBV29-1 and TRBJ2-5, is SAVISQKPSRDICQRGTSLTIQCQVDSQVTMMFWYRQQPGQSLTLIATANQGSEATYESGFVIDKFPISRPNLTFSTLTVSNMSPEDSSIYLCSVEEKGATQYFGPGTRLLVL.

The genes are TRBV7-2 and TRBJ2-5; TRBD2 might be the D (6 bases). V gave up 6 bases and J gave up 1 base, with 12 bases separating them. The CDR3 totals 14 residues. CDR1 is SGHTA and CDR2 is FQGNSA in the germline V gene. CDR3 region: CASSLTSFQETQYF. CDR3 bases: TGTGCCAGCAGTCTAACTAGCTTCCAAGAGACCCAGTACTTC.

This clonotype appeared many times. J is TRBJ2-2 and V is TRBV15, with TRBD2 identical over 11 bases. The CDR3 has 18 residues. Germline lookup yields CDR1 LNHNV and CDR2 YYDKDF (reference sequence). With 2 bases clipped from V and 2 bases from J, the junction kept 7 bases outside the gene matches. The CDR3 DNA is TGTGCCACCAGCAGAAACCCGGGACTAGCGGATAACACCGGGGAGCTGTTTTTT. It yields the protein CATSRNPGLADNTGELFF.